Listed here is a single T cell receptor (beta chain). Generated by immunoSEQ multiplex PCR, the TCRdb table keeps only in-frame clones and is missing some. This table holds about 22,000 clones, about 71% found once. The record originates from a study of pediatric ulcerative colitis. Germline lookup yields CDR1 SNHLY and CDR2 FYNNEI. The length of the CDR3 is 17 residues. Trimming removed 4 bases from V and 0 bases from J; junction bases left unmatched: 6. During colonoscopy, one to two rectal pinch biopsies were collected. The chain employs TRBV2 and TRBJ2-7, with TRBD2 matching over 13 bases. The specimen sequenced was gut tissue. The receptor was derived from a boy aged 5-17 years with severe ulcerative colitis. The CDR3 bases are TGTGCCAGCAGTGTTTCGACTAGCGGGGGGTTCTCCTACGAGCAGTACTTC. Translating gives CASSVSTSGGFSYEQYF.